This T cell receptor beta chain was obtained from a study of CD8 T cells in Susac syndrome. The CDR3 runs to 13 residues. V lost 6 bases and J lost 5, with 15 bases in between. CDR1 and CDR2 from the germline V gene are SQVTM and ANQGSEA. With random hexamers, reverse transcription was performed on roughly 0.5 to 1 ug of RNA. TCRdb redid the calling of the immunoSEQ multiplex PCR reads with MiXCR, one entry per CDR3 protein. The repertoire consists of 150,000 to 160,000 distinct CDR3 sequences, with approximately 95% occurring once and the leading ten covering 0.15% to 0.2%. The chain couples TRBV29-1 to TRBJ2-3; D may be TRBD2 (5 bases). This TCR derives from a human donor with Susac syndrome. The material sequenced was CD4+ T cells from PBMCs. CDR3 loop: CSVKGPAGDTQYF. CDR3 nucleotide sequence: TGCAGCGTCAAGGGCCCGGCGGGAGATACGCAGTATTTT.